These 22 T cell receptor beta chains were all obtained from the same sample, sequenced in a study of T cell responses to AZD1222 COVID-19 vaccine. Profiling relied on immunoSEQ multiplex PCR, and the TCRdb table lists in-frame clones only, not all of them. Here the sample spans 90,000 to 150,000 clones, around 89% being singletons. The sample in question was peripheral blood, obtained on day 0 of AZD1222 vaccination. Source of these receptors: an adult in good health.

The J gene is TRBJ1-6, the V gene TRBV5-1; 7 bases map to TRBD1. CDR1 and CDR2 (germline): SGHRS, YFSETQ. The CDR3 consists of 15 residues. The trim removed 0 bases at V and 9 bases at J, leaving 6 bases unmatched. The DNA of the CDR3 is TGCGCCAGCAGCTTGGATTCAGGGGGGGCTTCACCCCTCCACTTT. This codes for CASSLDSGGASPLHF.

The chain employs TRBV5-1 and TRBJ2-1, with 7 positions matching TRBD2. Germline CDR1 is SGHRS and CDR2 is YFSETQ. The CDR3 sequence is 15 residues long. With 0 bases clipped from V and 4 bases from J, the junction kept 4 bases outside the gene matches. The CDR3 DNA reads as TGCGCCAGCAGCTTGGGACTAGCTGATTACAATGAGCAGTTCTTC. As protein: CASSLGLADYNEQFF.

The CDR3: CASSLDPGQGANGYTF. CDR3 bases: TGTGCCAGCAGCTTGGATCCGGGACAGGGAGCCAATGGCTACACCTTC. V is TRBV5-4 and J is TRBJ1-2; 9 bases map to TRBD1. Trimming removed 0 bases from V and 6 bases from J; junction bases left unmatched: 9. Germline CDR1 reads SGHNT; CDR2 reads YYREEE (reference sequence). The CDR3 is 16 amino acids. The complete variable domain, with remaining parts taken from reference TRBV5-4 and TRBJ1-2, reads ETGVTQSPTHLIKTRGQQVTLRCSSQSGHNTVSWYQQALGQGPQFIFQYYREEENGRGNFPPRFSGLQFPNYSSELNVNALELDDSALYLCASSLDPGQGANGYTFGSGTRLTVV.

The chain recombines TRBV12-3 or TRBV12-4 with TRBJ2-2, with D maybe TRBD1 (5 bases). V lost 6 bases, J lost 6 bases, and 11 bases lay in between. The CDR3 spans 13 residues. The CDR3 region has the DNA TGTGCCAGCAGCCTGACAGAATCCGGGGAGCTGTTTTTT. Its protein is CASSLTESGELFF.

The chain carries TRBV6-4 and TRBJ2-3; D not certain. Germline-derived CDR1 and CDR2 are MRHNA and SNTAGT. This CDR3 region has 13 residues. V was clipped by 4 bases and J by 4 bases, with 9 bases between them. CDR3 loop: CASSGTSSDTQYF. As DNA, the CDR3 is TGTGCCAGCAGTGGGACGTCCTCAGATACGCAGTATTTT.

V and J are TRBV18 and TRBJ2-4; a possible D gene is TRBD2 (5 bases). Germline loops: CDR1 KGHSH, CDR2 LQKENI. The CDR3 runs to 12 residues. Trimming pared 3 bases from V and 5 bases from J, leaving 5 bases between. In DNA form, the CDR3 reads TGTGCCAGCTCACCCGGGGAAAACATTCAGTACTTC. This sequence encodes CASSPGENIQYF.

The V and J genes are TRBV7-2 and TRBJ1-1, with a tentative D call TRBD1 (5 bases). The CDR3 consists of 14 residues. Trimming cost V 2 bases and J 3 bases, with 10 bases left between them. Germline CDR1 SGHTA, CDR2 FQGNSA. The CDR3 loop is CASSLSVGHTEAFF. DNA of the CDR3: TGTGCCAGCAGCTTATCTGTGGGGCACACTGAAGCTTTCTTT.

The chain recombines TRBV7-2 with TRBJ1-5, with D perhaps matching TRBD1 (5 bases). Trimming stripped 5 bases from V and 0 bases from J, with 17 bases between. Per germline, CDR1 SGHTA and CDR2 FQGNSA. The CDR3 covers 17 residues. CDR3 region: CASSPGWTHYSNQPQHF. Here the CDR3 DNA reads TGTGCCAGCAGCCCGGGATGGACACACTATAGCAATCAGCCCCAGCATTTT.

This clone was seen just once. The V call is TRBV10-3, the J call TRBJ1-1; 8 bases are a match to TRBD1. The CDR3 has 12 amino acids. CDR1 ENHRY and CDR2 SYGVKD come from the germline V gene. V dropped 7 bases and J dropped 6; count of bases not matched to a gene: 4. In DNA form, the CDR3 reads TGTGCCATCAAAACAGGGGGGGCTGAAGCTTTCTTT. It codes for CAIKTGGAEAFF.

The chain joins TRBV20-1 to TRBJ1-3, with 7 positions matching TRBD1. The CDR3 runs 14 residues. Looked up from germline, CDR1 is DFQATT and CDR2 is SNEGSKA (reference sequence). Trimming removed 5 bases from V and 4 bases from J; junction bases left unmatched: 8. CDR3 amino acids: CSARDRVNGNTIYF. Written as DNA, the CDR3 is TGCAGTGCTCGTGACAGGGTCAACGGAAACACCATATATTTT.

This clone was observed a single time. The junction does not match germline at one end; this may be a read error. The chain couples TRBV12-3 or TRBV12-4 to TRBJ2-6, with D unresolved. The CDR3 contains 11 residues. CDR3 bases: TGTGCCAGCAGTTTAGGAGAGGTCACGGCTTTC. Its translation: CASSLGEVTAF.

This clone was observed a few times. The CDR3 is CASSRGDSRTQPQHF. The CDR3 DNA follows: TGTGCCAGCAGCCGAGGGGACAGCCGTACCCAGCCCCAGCATTTT. The chain has TRBV3-1 (or the pseudogene TRBV3-2) and TRBJ1-5, with 7 nucleotides matching TRBD1. V lost 4 bases to trimming and J lost 7 bases; unmatched junction nucleotides: 10. Germline-derived CDR1 and CDR2 are LGHDT and YNNKEL (reference sequence). The CDR3 contains 15 residues.

The V gene is TRBV2, the J gene TRBJ2-5; D may match TRBD1 or TRBD2 (6 bases each). The CDR3 sequence is 14 residues long. The germline V gene has CDR1 SNHLY and CDR2 FYNNEI. Trimming took off 7 bases at V and 6 bases at J, with 18 bases between the two ends. This chain's CDR3 is CASILSEGGQTQYF. CDR3 in DNA: TGTGCCAGCATCCTCTCGGAGGGGGGCCAGACCCAGTACTTC.

This clone was seen a single time. The chain combines TRBV4-2 with TRBJ2-1, with 9 bases aligning to TRBD2. The CDR3 runs 15 residues. Per germline, CDR1 LGHNA and CDR2 YNFKEQ. After removal of 6 bases from V and 2 bases from J, the junction contained 5 bases not matched to a gene. The CDR3 loop reads CASRPLAGPYNEQFF. CDR3 nucleotide sequence: TGTGCCAGCAGACCTCTAGCGGGGCCCTACAATGAGCAGTTCTTC.

The CDR3 bases are TGTGCCAGCAGTTACGACGCGGGTGGCCAAGAGACCCAGTACTTC. It encodes CASSYDAGGQETQYF. This chain connects TRBV6-6 to TRBJ2-5; maybe TRBD2 (5 bases). In germline, CDR1 is MNHNY, CDR2 SVGAGI (reference sequence). This CDR3 contains 15 residues. V was cut by 2 bases and J by 1 base, with 11 bases left in between.

The V and J genes are TRBV6-2 or TRBV6-3 and TRBJ1-1; the D gene is possibly TRBD1 (5 bases). The V end lost 2 bases, the J end lost 0 bases, and 13 bases lay between the germline ends. Germline V gene data show CDR1 as MNHEY and CDR2 as SVGEGT. The CDR3 loop spans 16 amino acids. DNA of the CDR3: TGTGCCAGCAGTTACCAGGGAGAGGGGATGAACACTGAAGCTTTCTTT. It is translated as CASSYQGEGMNTEAFF.

V is TRBV2 and J is TRBJ1-6, with D possibly matching TRBD1 (5 bases). The CDR3 covers 13 residues. CDR1 is SNHLY, CDR2 FYNNEI, per germline. V dropped 10 bases and J dropped 9 bases, with 16 bases sitting between them. The CDR3 nucleotides are TGTGCCAACGGAGGGCAGGGTGGTTCACCCCTCCACTTT. The encoded protein is CANGGQGGSPLHF.

This clone was recorded a few times. The chain recombines TRBV10-3 with TRBJ1-5; D is ambiguous. This CDR3 has 14 amino acids. With 4 bases removed from V and 2 bases from J, the gap between germline ends came to 9 bases. From germline, CDR1 is ENHRY and CDR2 SYGVKD. CDR3 amino acids: CAISVAGGNQPQHF. CDR3 sequence (DNA): TGTGCCATCAGTGTTGCTGGGGGCAATCAGCCCCAGCATTTT.

This rearrangement joins TRBV14 to TRBJ1-2; 7 bases align to TRBD1. The CDR3 spans 16 residues. V dropped 1 base and J dropped 4; count of bases not matched to a gene: 9. CDR1 and CDR2 from the germline V gene are SGHDN and FVKESK. The CDR3 DNA sequence: TGTGCCAGCAGCCAAGGCAGGGGGGGTATGACCTATGGCTACACCTTC. This codes for CASSQGRGGMTYGYTF.

The chain recombines TRBV25-1 with TRBJ2-1; D possibly corresponds to TRBD2 (5 bases). Per the germline V gene, CDR1 is MGHDK and CDR2 is SYGVNS. This CDR3 region has 12 residues. With 7 bases removed from V and 7 bases from J, the gap between germline ends came to 11 bases. CDR3 DNA: TGTGCCAGCAACCGGGGTCGGAATGAGCAGTTCTTC. It specifies CASNRGRNEQFF.

The chain carries TRBV11-3 and TRBJ2-3, with D hard to call. Germline V gene data show CDR1 as SGHNT and CDR2 as YENEEA. V dropped 3 bases and J dropped 0 bases, with 10 bases sitting between them. There are 15 residues in the CDR3. This CDR3 reads CASSFGQLSTDTQYF. The CDR3 DNA sequence: TGTGCCAGCAGCTTCGGCCAACTTAGCACAGATACGCAGTATTTT.

The rearrangement joins TRBV5-1 to TRBJ2-7; D is perhaps TRBD2 (6 bases). This CDR3 comprises 16 residues. Trimming removed 4 bases from V and 0 bases from J, with 17 bases in between. From germline, CDR1 is SGHRS and CDR2 YFSETQ. The CDR3 bases are TGCGCCAGCAGCCCCCTCCCTAGCGAGAGCTCCTACGAGCAGTACTTC. This gives the protein CASSPLPSESSYEQYF.